This T cell receptor beta chain derives from a study of T cell changes during pregnancy in multiple sclerosis. After removal of 5 bases from V and 7 bases from J, the junction contained 7 bases not matched to a gene. This CDR3 spans 13 amino acids. CDR1 is MNHEY, CDR2 SVGAGI, per germline. Clones were sequenced by immunoSEQ multiplex PCR, and TCRdb holds only the in-frame ones, with some missing. The profile shows 35,000 or so clones, about nine tenths of them singletons. This material consisted of CD4+ T cells from peripheral blood mononuclear cells, taken before pregnancy. This receptor was taken from a female donor with multiple sclerosis, enrolled in a pregnancy study. J is TRBJ1-2 and V is TRBV6-5, with 7 positions matching TRBD1. The CDR3 is CASSRDRVGGYTF. The CDR3 nucleotides are TGTGCCAGCAGTAGAGACAGGGTGGGTGGCTACACCTTC.